This T cell receptor (beta chain) stems from a study of blood T cell repertoires in COVID-19 (dated by TCRdb to the early 2020s). Concerning the study at large: Recovered participants in ImmuneRACE Cohort 3 were defined by two consecutive negative NP/OP PCR tests, clearance by a healthcare professional, or resolution of symptoms. Collaborator samples came from the United States, Italy and Spain and covered acute and convalescent phases of COVID-19. The prospective study material was composed of cDNA or gDNA derived from T cells, B-cell-depleted T cells, or PBMCs. Deeply sampled blood TCRbeta repertoires from subjects exposed to, actively infected with, or recovered from COVID-19 were included in the dataset. A freely available public database, intended as a resource for researchers studying the immune response to SARS-CoV-2, is where the repertoires were released. Samples came from the ongoing ImmuneRACE study (first 160 participants) plus 1,254 subjects from 6 global collaborators. The sample metadata nearly always contained a de-identified subject ID, COVID-19 status, age in years and sex. HLA class I and class II types, where available, came from metadata supplied by the sample provider rather than from assay-based typing.

TCRbeta CDR3 regions were amplified from genomic DNA by means of the immunoSEQ Assay, a bias-controlled multiplex PCR. Regarding the original processing steps: Nucleated cell counts per sample were estimated from amplification of reference gene primers within the assay. To quantify the absolute abundance of each unique TCRbeta CDR3 rearrangement, sequence reads were collapsed and filtered. For each sample, productive Simpson clonality was calculated by taking the square root of Simpson's diversity index across productive rearrangements. TCRdb took this table from immuneACCESS and kept in-frame rearrangements with V and J called. Such tables lack part of the clones; where checked against another copy, unresolved V genes explain under half of the gap, and the rest is unexplained. V and J calls and clone size are those listed in that table; D and trimming were worked out from the DNA. The sample yields about 150,000 clones; 65% to 80% were counted once. Together, the top ten hold around 17% of the sample.

Enrolling through a virtual design, the prospective study's participants ranged in age from roughly 18 to 90 years and lived across roughly 24 United States geographic areas. Cohort assignment in the prospective study relied on participant-reported clinical history from a screening survey and a study questionnaire. In the prospective study, whole blood, serum and a nasopharyngeal or oropharyngeal swab were collected from each participant by mobile phlebotomists. Participants in the prospective study had the option to provide additional blood draws and questionnaires over a roughly two-month period. Before DNA extraction, blood samples from the prospective study were shipped at room temperature or frozen. Overall results and qualifications from the work: How much clinical and demographic metadata was included differed by source and by participant, and the metadata was provided uncurated.

CDR1 and CDR2 were assigned from the germline V gene as MDHEN and SYDVKM. The germline V and J ends show losses of 5 bases and 8 bases respectively, and no gene match explains 8 bases of the junction. Measured from the cysteine to the phenylalanine, the CDR3 is 14 residues long. Only the CDR3 region is kept as DNA, spanning 42 bases read in frame from base 1. With regard to this clone: What this receptor recognizes is not known. It has no much larger one-base neighbor in the sample; base qualities were not kept.

The clonotype was recovered from a woman between 65 and 79 years old in a cohort exposed to, infected with or recovered from COVID-19 (not recorded which). Recombination joined TRBV28 with TRBJ1-4; 7 central bases correspond to TRBD1. The sample taken for sequencing was PBMCs or T cells enriched from blood (not recorded which). This receptor has the CDR3 CASSQGQLGEKLFF. At the DNA level, the sequence is TGTGCCAGCAGTCAGGGACAGCTTGGAGAAAAACTGTTTTTT.